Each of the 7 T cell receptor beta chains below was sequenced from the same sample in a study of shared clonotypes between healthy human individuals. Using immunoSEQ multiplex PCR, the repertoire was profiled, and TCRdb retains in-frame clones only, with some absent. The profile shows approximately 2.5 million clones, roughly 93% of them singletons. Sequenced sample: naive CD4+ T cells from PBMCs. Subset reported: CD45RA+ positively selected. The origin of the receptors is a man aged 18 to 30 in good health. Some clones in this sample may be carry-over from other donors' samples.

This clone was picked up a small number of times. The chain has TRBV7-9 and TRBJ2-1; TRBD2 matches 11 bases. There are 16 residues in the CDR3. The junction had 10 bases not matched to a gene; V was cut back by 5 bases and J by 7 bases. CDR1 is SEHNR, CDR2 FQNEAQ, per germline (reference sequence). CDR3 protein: CASSPRSGRAENEQFF. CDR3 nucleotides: TGTGCCAGCAGCCCGCGTAGCGGGAGGGCGGAAAATGAGCAGTTCTTC.

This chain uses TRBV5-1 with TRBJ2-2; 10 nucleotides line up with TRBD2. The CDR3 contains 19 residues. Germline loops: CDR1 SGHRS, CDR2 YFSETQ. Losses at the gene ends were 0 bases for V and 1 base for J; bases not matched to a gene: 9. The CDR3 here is CASSLVSGLAIMNTGELFF. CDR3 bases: TGCGCCAGCAGCTTGGTTTCGGGACTAGCGATTATGAACACCGGGGAGCTGTTTTTT.

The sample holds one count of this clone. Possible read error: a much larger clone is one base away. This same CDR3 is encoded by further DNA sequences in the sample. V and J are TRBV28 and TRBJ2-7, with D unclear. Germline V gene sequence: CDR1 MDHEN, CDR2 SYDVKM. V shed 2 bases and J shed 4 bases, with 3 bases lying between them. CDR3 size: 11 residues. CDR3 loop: CASSLKYEQYF. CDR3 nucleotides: TGTGCCAGCAGTTTAAAATACGAGCAGTACTTC.

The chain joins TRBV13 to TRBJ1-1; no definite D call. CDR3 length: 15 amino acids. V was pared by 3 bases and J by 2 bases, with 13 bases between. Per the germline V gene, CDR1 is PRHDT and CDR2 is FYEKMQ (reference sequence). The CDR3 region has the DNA TGTGCCAGCAGCTTGACCCGGACCGTTAACACTGAAGCTTTCTTT. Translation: CASSLTRTVNTEAFF.

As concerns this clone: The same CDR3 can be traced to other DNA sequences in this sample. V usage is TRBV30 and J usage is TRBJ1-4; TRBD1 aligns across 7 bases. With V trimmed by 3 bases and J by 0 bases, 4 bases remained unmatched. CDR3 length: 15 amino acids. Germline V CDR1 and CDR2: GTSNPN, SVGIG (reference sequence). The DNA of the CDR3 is TGTGCCTGGAGCGTAGGGACAGCAACTAATGAAAAACTGTTTTTT. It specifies CAWSVGTATNEKLFF.

The CDR3 region is CASSQEGYTEAFF. The DNA of the CDR3 is TGCGCCAGCAGCCAAGAGGGGTACACTGAAGCTTTCTTT. The gene calls are TRBV4-1 and TRBJ1-1; D ambiguous. This CDR3 is 13 amino acids long. Per germline, CDR1 MGHRA and CDR2 YSYEKL. V was pared by 0 bases and J by 3 bases, with 5 bases between.

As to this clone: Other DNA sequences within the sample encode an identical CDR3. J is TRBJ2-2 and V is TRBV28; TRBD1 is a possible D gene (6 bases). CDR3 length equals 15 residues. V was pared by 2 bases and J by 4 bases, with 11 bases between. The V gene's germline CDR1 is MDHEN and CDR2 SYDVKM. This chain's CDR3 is CASSLGGYGTGELFF. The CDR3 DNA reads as TGTGCCAGCAGTTTAGGGGGCTATGGCACCGGGGAGCTGTTTTTT.